The entry below gives a single TCR beta chain sequence along with its context. No antigen is known for it. These data are taken from a study of blood T cells in healthy people across ages. Study-wide results and caveats: Compared with aged donors, long-lived donors showed fewer expanded clones, suggesting selection.

PBMCs, at least 6 million per sample, were isolated. At least 6 micrograms of total RNA were extracted per sample. The V and J ends lost 1 base and 2 bases respectively, with 13 bases between them. CDR3 length: 16 amino acids. Germline assignment: CDR1 SGHTA and CDR2 FQGTGA. With a J-beta primer mix and a sample-barcoded 5' primer, a second PCR ran roughly 7 to 11 cycles. TCRdb fed the 5' RACE reads into MiXCR, producing one record per CDR3 protein. The sample has fewer than 900,000 distinct CDR3 sequences, about 40% seen once. The receptor was derived from an older woman in good health. Sequencing used blood. The rearrangement joins TRBV7-3 to TRBJ2-3; TRBD2 is a possible D gene (7 bases). The CDR3 sequence: CASSLMSGGDTDTQYF. The CDR3 coding sequence is TGTGCCAGCAGCTTAATGTCGGGGGGCGACACAGATACGCAGTATTTT.